The next 27 T cell receptor beta chains were all read from a single sample in a study of graft-versus-host responses after intestinal transplantation. Profiling relied on immunoSEQ multiplex PCR, and the TCRdb table lists in-frame clones only, not all of them. In the table there are just under 65,000 clones, 85% to 95% of which are singletons. No antigen has been identified for these receptors. This specimen consisted of unstimulated CD8+ T cells sorted from spleen or lymph node cells, obtained before transplant. The receptors shown here come from a human donor who was the organ donor for an intestinal transplant.

In its sample, this clone was seen a few times. This chain connects TRBV6-4 to TRBJ2-5; D not resolved. The V gene's germline CDR1 is MRHNA and CDR2 SNTAGT. Trimming shortened V by 3 bases and J by 2 bases, and 7 bases separated the two germline ends. The CDR3 length is 13 residues. The CDR3, as DNA: TGTGCCAGCAGTGAGACTGAACAAGAGACCCAGTACTTC. It codes for CASSETEQETQYF.

Concerning this clone itself: Other DNA sequences within the sample encode an identical CDR3. The rearrangement joins TRBV28 to TRBJ1-3; D is possibly TRBD1 (6 bases). Germline V gene sequence: CDR1 MDHEN, CDR2 SYDVKM. V was trimmed by 6 bases and J by 1 base, leaving 10 bases between them. The CDR3 spans 14 residues. The CDR3: CASSLGGSGNTIYF. Here the CDR3 DNA reads TGTGCCAGCAGCCTAGGGGGTTCTGGAAACACCATATATTTT.

The DNA of the CDR3 is TGTGCCAGCAGTGAGGGTAAGAGGGCTGAAGCTTTCTTT. Its protein is CASSEGKRAEAFF. The rearrangement links TRBV2 to TRBJ1-1; D is uncertain. Germline V CDR1 and CDR2: SNHLY, FYNNEI. Trimming left V 3 bases short and J 6 bases short, with 11 bases between. The CDR3 is made up of 13 amino acids.

The chain combines TRBV9 with TRBJ1-1; D may be TRBD1 (6 bases). Germline CDR1 is SGDLS and CDR2 is YYNGEE. The CDR3 is 13 residues long. The V end lost 0 bases, the J end lost 3 bases, and 6 bases lay between the germline ends. The CDR3 region has the DNA TGTGCCAGCAGCGTAGAGGGGGACACTGAAGCTTTCTTT. Protein sequence: CASSVEGDTEAFF. Drawing the rest from reference TRBV9 and TRBJ1-1, the complete variable domain is DSGVTQTPKHLITATGQRVTLRCSPRSGDLSVYWYQQSLDQGLQFLIQYYNGEERAKGNILERFSAQQFPDLHSELNLSSLELGDSALYFCASSVEGDTEAFFGQGTRLTVV.

The chain links TRBV28 to TRBJ2-3; D is unclear. The CDR3 is made up of 14 amino acids. In germline, CDR1 is MDHEN, CDR2 SYDVKM. V lost 1 base and J 2 bases, leaving 7 bases between the germline ends. Here the CDR3 reads CASSLLELTDTQYF. CDR3 in DNA: TGTGCCAGCAGTTTATTAGAGCTCACAGATACGCAGTATTTT.

The chain has TRBV4-1 and TRBJ2-3; maybe TRBD1 (6 bases). CDR3 size: 16 residues. Trimming left V 4 bases short and J 6 bases short, with 20 bases between. CDR1 and CDR2 (germline): MGHRA, YSYEKL. CDR3: CASSPGAEPLFDTQYF. In DNA form, the CDR3 reads TGCGCCAGCAGCCCAGGGGCCGAACCATTATTTGATACGCAGTATTTT.

This chain links TRBV19 with TRBJ2-7; possibly TRBD1 for D (5 bases). The germline CDR1 and CDR2 sequences are LNHDA and SQIVND (reference sequence). Trimming left V 4 bases short and J 0 bases short, with 16 bases between. The CDR3 length is 16 residues. CDR3 sequence: CASSRWYGASSYEQYF. For the CDR3, the DNA is TGTGCCAGTAGTAGGTGGTATGGGGCTAGCTCCTACGAGCAGTACTTC.

The chain links TRBV28 to TRBJ1-1; possible D gene TRBD1, 5 bases. The CDR3 is 15 residues long. Trimming removed 3 bases at V and 3 bases at J, with 14 bases between. Germline V gene lookup returns CDR1 MDHEN and CDR2 SYDVKM. CDR3 coding DNA: TGTGCCAGCAGTTTCATGGCGGACATATACACTGAAGCTTTCTTT. Translation gives CASSFMADIYTEAFF. The full variable domain, in which reference TRBV28 and TRBJ1-1 provide the parts outside the CDR3, is DVKVTQSSRYLVKRTGEKVFLECVQDMDHENMFWYRQDPGLGLRLIYFSYDVKMKEKGDIPEGYSVSREKKERFSLILESASTNQTSMYLCASSFMADIYTEAFFGQGTRLTVV.

The V gene is TRBV30, the J gene TRBJ1-4, with D unclear. Germline CDR1 and CDR2: GTSNPN and SVGIG (reference sequence). Trimming removed 1 base at V and 5 bases at J, with 8 bases between. This CDR3 region has 13 residues. CDR3 protein: CAWSGAGNEKLFF. CDR3 sequence (DNA): TGTGCCTGGAGTGGGGCGGGAAATGAAAAACTGTTTTTT.

CDR3 DNA sequence: TGTGCCAGCAGCCCAGGGACTAGCGGGAGACTACGCACAGATACGCAGTATTTT. Its protein product is CASSPGTSGRLRTDTQYF. The chain recombines TRBV7-3 with TRBJ2-3, with 14 bases identical to TRBD2. Unmatched junction bases numbered 8, after V lost 5 bases and J lost 1 base. Germline CDR1 is SGHTA and CDR2 is FQGTGA. This CDR3 is built from 18 residues. The full variable domain, rest sourced from reference TRBV7-3 and TRBJ2-3, is GAGVSQTPSNKVTEKGKYVELRCDPISGHTALYWYRQSLGQGPEFLIYFQGTGAADDSGLPNDRFFAVRPEGSVSTLKIQRTERGDSAVYLCASSPGTSGRLRTDTQYFGPGTRLTVL.

The CDR3 reads CASSSDREVNTEAFF. The CDR3 DNA is TGTGCCAGCAGTTCAGACAGGGAGGTGAACACTGAAGCTTTCTTT. The chain recombines TRBV27 with TRBJ1-1; 7 bases are a match to TRBD1. Looked up from germline, CDR1 is MNHEY and CDR2 is SMNVEV (reference sequence). This CDR3 contains 15 residues. Trimming cost V 4 bases and J 0 bases; bases outside gene matches: 5.

This clone was detected once. The chain combines TRBV15 with TRBJ1-4; 10 nucleotides line up with TRBD1. J gave up 8 bases and V 0 bases, and 9 bases lay outside the gene matches. The CDR3 is 17 amino acids. Per germline, CDR1 LNHNV and CDR2 YYDKDF (reference sequence). The CDR3 region has the DNA TGTGCCACCAGCAGAGATCAGGACAGGGGGAGAAGCGAAAAACTGTTTTTT. Amino acids: CATSRDQDRGRSEKLFF.

Only a few counts were recorded for this clone. The J gene is TRBJ2-7, the V gene TRBV15; D gene ambiguous. This CDR3 contains 16 residues. The germline V gene has CDR1 LNHNV and CDR2 YYDKDF (reference sequence). V gave up 3 bases and J gave up 2 bases, with 17 bases separating them. For the CDR3, the DNA is TGTGCCACCAGCAGGGCCCCATCGAGAGGCACCTACGAGCAGTACTTC. This sequence encodes CATSRAPSRGTYEQYF.

CDR3 region: CASSLRGDSYEQYF. The CDR3 bases are TGTGCCAGCAGCTTACGAGGCGACTCCTACGAGCAGTACTTC. The chain recombines TRBV11-1 with TRBJ2-5, with D hard to call. The J call is doubtful: the DNA matches TRBJ2-7 better. The length of the CDR3 is 14 residues. Per germline, CDR1 SGHAT and CDR2 FQDESV (reference sequence).

The V gene is TRBV4-1, the J gene TRBJ1-1; 9 bases align to TRBD1. Germline V gene data show CDR1 as MGHRA and CDR2 as YSYEKL. The CDR3 consists of 14 residues. With V trimmed by 9 bases and J by 6 bases, 11 bases remained unmatched. DNA of the CDR3: TGCGCCAGTCGACTAGGACAGGGGAGGGCTGAAGCTTTCTTT. The encoded protein is CASRLGQGRAEAFF.

This clone was found a few times. This chain joins TRBV5-6 and TRBJ2-7, with TRBD1 matching 8 bases. Unmatched junction bases numbered 2, after V lost 3 bases and J lost 6 bases. Germline CDR1 and CDR2: SGHDT and YYEEEE. The CDR3 is 12 amino acids. CDR3 residues: CASSSGQGEQYF. The CDR3 nucleotides are TGTGCCAGCAGCTCCGGACAGGGCGAGCAGTACTTC. The full variable domain, in which reference TRBV5-6 and TRBJ2-7 provide the parts outside the CDR3, is DAGVTQSPTHLIKTRGQQVTLRCSPKSGHDTVSWYQQALGQGPQFIFQYYEEEERQRGNFPDRFSGHQFPNYSSELNVNALLLGDSALYLCASSSGQGEQYFGPGTRLTVT.

The chain recombines TRBV28 with TRBJ1-3; D remains unclear. Germline loops: CDR1 MDHEN, CDR2 SYDVKM. CDR3 length: 16 amino acids. The V gene lost 1 base and the J gene lost 4 bases, with 14 bases spanning the gap. In DNA, the CDR3 is TGTGCCAGCAGTTTATATCAGGCCACCGGAGGAAACACCATATATTTT. This translates into CASSLYQATGGNTIYF.

This clone was observed once. The genes are TRBV4-2 and TRBJ2-2, with 7 bases fitting TRBD1. The trim removed 0 bases at V and 3 bases at J, leaving 7 bases unmatched. The CDR3 is made up of 17 amino acids. CDR1 is LGHNA and CDR2 is YNFKEQ in the germline V gene. Here the CDR3 reads CASSQDLGTAYTGELFF. The CDR3 DNA reads as TGTGCCAGCAGCCAAGATCTCGGGACAGCATACACCGGGGAGCTGTTTTTT.

The rearrangement links TRBV15 to TRBJ2-5; 7 bases are a match to TRBD1. Germline-derived CDR1 and CDR2 are LNHNV and YYDKDF (reference sequence). The trim removed 3 bases at V and 0 bases at J, leaving 7 bases unmatched. This CDR3 has 16 residues. The CDR3 reads CATSSWTGPDQETQYF. CDR3 sequence (DNA): TGTGCCACCAGCAGTTGGACAGGACCAGACCAAGAGACCCAGTACTTC.

The chain couples TRBV7-6 to TRBJ2-7; tentative D call: TRBD2 (5 bases). Looked up from germline, CDR1 is SGHVS and CDR2 is FNYEAQ. Trimming cost V 8 bases and J 3 bases, with 8 bases left between them. This CDR3 comprises 11 residues. The CDR3: CASSEGYEQYF. The CDR3 bases are TGTGCCAGCTCCGAGGGCTACGAGCAGTACTTC. The variable domain in full, with the rest retrieved from reference TRBV7-6 and TRBJ2-7, is GAGVSQSPRYKVTKRGQDVALRCDPISGHVSLYWYRQALGQGPEFLTYFNYEAQQDKSGLPNDRFSAERPEGSISTLTIQRTEQRDSAMYRCASSEGYEQYFGPGTRLTVT.

The genes are TRBV7-9 and TRBJ2-4; D ambiguous. The germline gives CDR1 SEHNR, CDR2 FQNEAQ (reference sequence). This CDR3 has 18 amino acids. The V and J ends lost 5 bases and 1 base respectively, with 21 bases between them. CDR3 in amino acids: CASSPPGSAPLAKNIQYF. In DNA form, the CDR3 reads TGTGCCAGCAGCCCACCGGGTTCGGCCCCTTTGGCCAAAAACATTCAGTACTTC. The whole variable domain, filled in from reference TRBV7-9 and TRBJ2-4, reads DTGVSQNPRHKITKRGQNVTFRCDPISEHNRLYWYRQTLGQGPEFLTYFQNEAQLEKSRLLSDRFSAERPKGSFSTLEIQRTEQGDSAMYLCASSPPGSAPLAKNIQYFGAGTRLSVL.

The CDR3 loop reads CASSSPTMSGRTDTQYF. CDR3 nucleotide sequence: TGTGCCAGCAGTTCCCCCACGATGAGCGGCCGCACAGATACGCAGTATTTT. V usage is TRBV27 and J usage is TRBJ2-3; a weak D match, TRBD2 (5 bases). Trimming took off 4 bases at V and 1 base at J, with 18 bases between the two ends. The CDR3 runs to 17 residues. Germline assignment: CDR1 MNHEY and CDR2 SMNVEV (reference sequence).

A few counts support this clone. V gene TRBV6-5 combines with J gene TRBJ2-7, with 8 bases that match TRBD2. The trim removed 5 bases at V and 1 base at J, leaving 7 bases unmatched. CDR3 length equals 15 residues. Germline CDR1 and CDR2: MNHEY and SVGAGI. CDR3 coding DNA: TGTGCCAGCAGTGCCCGTAGCGGGATTTCCTACGAGCAGTACTTC. Protein product: CASSARSGISYEQYF.

The rearrangement links TRBV28 to TRBJ1-4; the D is unclear. The CDR3 extends over 14 amino acids. V lost 2 bases and J lost 5, with 9 bases in between. The germline V gene has CDR1 MDHEN and CDR2 SYDVKM. CDR3 coding DNA: TGTGCCAGCAGTTTAAGTCCGAGAAATGAAAAACTGTTTTTT. Translated: CASSLSPRNEKLFF.

The chain is built from TRBV6-9 and TRBJ2-1; 14 positions agree with TRBD2. The CDR3 contains 19 residues. Germline V gene sequence: CDR1 MNHGY, CDR2 SVAAGI. V lost 0 bases and J lost 4; bases outside the gene matches: 8. CDR3 DNA: TGTGCCAGCAGTTATTCCGGGACTAGCGGGAGACGGGGTTACAATGAGCAGTTCTTC. Its translation: CASSYSGTSGRRGYNEQFF.

This chain connects TRBV5-1 to TRBJ2-1; 7 bases are shared with TRBD2. The CDR3 totals 14 residues. Germline assignment: CDR1 SGHRS and CDR2 YFSETQ. V dropped 4 bases and J dropped 4; count of bases not matched to a gene: 5. The CDR3: CASSVSGQYNEQFF. The CDR3 DNA follows: TGCGCCAGCAGCGTTAGCGGGCAGTACAATGAGCAGTTCTTC.

The chain carries TRBV27 and TRBJ1-4; 12 bases match TRBD1. The CDR3 has 18 residues. With 6 bases clipped from V and 3 bases from J, the junction kept 11 bases outside the gene matches. The germline V gene encodes CDR1 MNHEY and CDR2 SMNVEV (reference sequence). The CDR3 DNA sequence: TGTGCCAGCAGGAGAACCGGGACAGGGGGCTTTTCTAATGAAAAACTGTTTTTT. Its translation: CASRRTGTGGFSNEKLFF.